These 9 T cell receptor beta chains share one sample of origin, sequenced in a study of T cell responses to AZD1222 COVID-19 vaccine. Sequencing used immunoSEQ multiplex PCR; TCRdb keeps in-frame clones, though not all of them. The sample contains 240,000 or so clones, 93% of which appear only once. This sample comprised peripheral blood, obtained on day 0 of AZD1222 vaccination. The source of these receptors is an adult in good health.

This chain connects TRBV3-1 (or the pseudogene TRBV3-2) to TRBJ1-1, with TRBD1 as a possible D gene (6 bases). Germline V CDR1 and CDR2: LGHDT, YNNKEL (reference sequence). Trimming stripped 4 bases from V and 1 base from J, with 10 bases between. The CDR3 is made up of 14 amino acids. In DNA form, the CDR3 reads TGTGCCAGCAGCCCCTCGGGACAGAACACTGAAGCTTTCTTT. It is translated as CASSPSGQNTEAFF.

This clone came up once. This sequence joins TRBV19 and TRBJ2-2; 8 bases align to TRBD1. Per germline, CDR1 LNHDA and CDR2 SQIVND (reference sequence). The trim removed 6 bases at V and 1 base at J, leaving 4 bases unmatched. This CDR3 comprises 15 residues. The CDR3 loop is CASSTGTGNTGELFF. CDR3 DNA sequence: TGTGCCAGTAGCACCGGGACAGGGAACACCGGGGAGCTGTTTTTT.

The V and J genes are TRBV6-2 or TRBV6-3 and TRBJ2-7, with D possibly TRBD2 on 6 matching bases. There are 17 residues in the CDR3. CDR1 is MNHEY, CDR2 SVGEGT, per germline. V was cut by 0 bases and J by 3 bases, with 18 bases left in between. In DNA form, the CDR3 reads TGTGCCAGCAGTTACTCGACCTTAGCGCGGGGAAGCTACGAGCAGTACTTC. Translation: CASSYSTLARGSYEQYF.

J is TRBJ1-4 and V is TRBV5-6; perhaps TRBD1 as D (5 bases). The V end lost 4 bases, the J end lost 10 bases, and 17 bases lay between the germline ends. The CDR3 extends over 14 amino acids. Germline assignment: CDR1 SGHDT and CDR2 YYEEEE. CDR3 sequence (DNA): TGTGCCAGCAGCACACAGGCAGGTTCCCGAAAACTGTTTTTT. Translation: CASSTQAGSRKLFF.

The chain couples TRBV28 to TRBJ2-7; tentative D call: TRBD1 (6 bases). The germline V and J ends were trimmed by 2 bases and 6 bases, with 14 bases remaining between them. The V gene's germline CDR1 is MDHEN and CDR2 SYDVKM. The CDR3 is made up of 14 amino acids. DNA for the CDR3: TGTGCCAGCAGTTTAATAGGGGGAGTAGGCGAGCAGTACTTC. Translation gives CASSLIGGVGEQYF.

The chain uses TRBV7-2 and TRBJ1-2; possibly TRBD1 for D (6 bases). Looked up from germline, CDR1 is SGHTA and CDR2 is FQGNSA. Trimming pared 3 bases from V and 8 bases from J, leaving 13 bases between. The CDR3 contains 13 residues. The CDR3 nucleotides read TGTGCCAGCAGCTTTTTACAGGGTAGGGGCTACACCTTC. Protein sequence: CASSFLQGRGYTF.

This chain connects TRBV25-1 to TRBJ2-2; D unresolved. V was trimmed by 3 bases and J by 1 base, leaving 12 bases between them. The CDR3 consists of 16 residues. The germline CDR1 and CDR2 sequences are MGHDK and SYGVNS. CDR3 sequence: CASSDTLQRNTGELFF. DNA for the CDR3: TGTGCCAGCAGTGATACCCTACAGCGGAACACCGGGGAGCTGTTTTTT.

This chain links TRBV19 with TRBJ1-1, with D possibly matching TRBD1 (6 bases). Per germline, CDR1 LNHDA and CDR2 SQIVND (reference sequence). The CDR3 sequence is 15 residues long. Deletions cut 3 bases from V and 2 bases from J, with 13 bases between. DNA for the CDR3: TGTGCCAGTAGTATCTCCGGGACACCCAACACTGAAGCTTTCTTT. Translating it yields CASSISGTPNTEAFF. Filled out from reference TRBV19 and TRBJ1-1, the complete variable domain reads DGGITQSPKYLFRKEGQNVTLSCEQNLNHDAMYWYRQDPGQGLRLIYYSQIVNDFQKGDIAEGYSVSREKKESFPLTVTSAQKNPTAFYLCASSISGTPNTEAFFGQGTRLTVV.

The V and J genes are TRBV24-1 and TRBJ1-2; no clear D. Germline V gene sequence: CDR1 KGHDR, CDR2 SFDVKD. Trimming removed 1 base at V and 0 bases at J, with 5 bases between. The CDR3 runs 14 residues. The CDR3 region has the DNA TGTGCCACCAGTGATTTCGACACTAACTATGGCTACACCTTC. It translates to CATSDFDTNYGYTF.